The clone carrying this T cell receptor beta chain has ten or more counts. Attached unique molecular identifiers marked individual cDNA molecules. MiXCR, run by TCRdb on the 5' RACE reads, gives a single entry per CDR3 protein. This repertoire shows tens of thousands of distinct CDR3 sequences, roughly 6.1% found once; its top ten account for roughly 5.4%. The data were obtained in a study of early T cells in non-severe SARS-CoV-2 infection. V gave up 6 bases and J gave up 1 base, with 4 bases separating them. CDR1 and CDR2 (germline): SQVTM, ANQGSEA. The CDR3 has 11 amino acids. The sequenced sample was whole blood. The V gene is TRBV29-1, the J gene TRBJ2-1; D ambiguous. This receptor was obtained from an adult who was a healthcare worker with PCR-confirmed SARS-CoV-2 infection or an uninfected control (not recorded which). Written as DNA, the CDR3 is TGCAGCGTCCAGTCCTACAATGAGCAGTTCTTC. This gives the protein CSVQSYNEQFF.